Presented here are 20 T cell receptor beta chains from one specimen sequenced in a study of lymphopenia after photon versus proton radiotherapy. Here immunoSEQ multiplex PCR was the method, and the copy in TCRdb shows in-frame clones only, minus some. The table lists 25,000 to 35,000 clones, 80% to 90% of them singletons. The sequenced sample was peripheral blood, obtained from a patient treated with proton-based radiotherapy. Receptors originate from a woman aged 55-69 years with cholangiocarcinoma. Some clones in this sample may be carry-over from other donors' samples.

The V and J genes are TRBV5-1 and TRBJ2-3; the D is unclear. Germline loops: CDR1 SGHRS, CDR2 YFSETQ. The V and J ends lost 1 base and 4 bases respectively, with 10 bases between them. This CDR3 is built from 14 residues. The CDR3 DNA follows: TGCGCCAGCAGCTTGAACGGGTACCCAGATACGCAGTATTTT. Protein sequence: CASSLNGYPDTQYF.

The chain has TRBV10-1 and TRBJ2-2; D unresolved. The V and J ends lost 2 bases and 6 bases respectively, with 10 bases between them. Germline-derived CDR1 and CDR2 are WNHNN and SYGVQD (reference sequence). The CDR3 runs to 14 residues. CDR3: CASSEVRPPGELFF. The CDR3 coding sequence is TGCGCCAGCAGTGAGGTCCGGCCCCCCGGGGAGCTGTTTTTT.

This chain connects TRBV5-4 to TRBJ2-1; perhaps D is TRBD1 or TRBD2 (5 bases each). Germline CDR1 is SGHNT and CDR2 is YYREEE (reference sequence). The CDR3 has 12 residues. With 3 bases removed from V and 4 bases from J, the gap between germline ends came to 5 bases. The CDR3 DNA follows: TGTGCCAGCAGCTGGGGGTACAATGAGCAGTTCTTC. Protein: CASSWGYNEQFF.

This chain connects TRBV11-2 to TRBJ1-4; D remains unclear. This CDR3 is built from 13 residues. The germline V gene has CDR1 SGHAT and CDR2 FQNNGV. Trimming took 5 bases from V and 8 from J, leaving 12 bases between them. Here the CDR3 reads CASSRPGREKLFF. Here the CDR3 DNA reads TGTGCCAGCAGCCGACCCGGGAGGGAAAAACTGTTTTTT.

This clone has a handful of counts. In nucleotides, the CDR3 is TGTGCCAGTAGTATGCACGGTAGCAATCAGCCCCAGCATTTT. This gives the protein CASSMHGSNQPQHF. The rearrangement uses TRBV19 and TRBJ1-5; D unclear. This CDR3 region has 14 residues. Germline CDR1 and CDR2: LNHDA and SQIVND (reference sequence). Trimming took 3 bases from V and 0 from J, leaving 6 bases between them.

The chain employs TRBV29-1 and TRBJ2-3; D gene unclear. In germline, CDR1 is SQVTM, CDR2 ANQGSEA. V shed 3 bases and J shed 8 bases, with 12 bases lying between them. The CDR3 contains 12 residues. The CDR3 loop reads CSVDSGLGTQYF. DNA of the CDR3: TGCAGCGTTGACTCTGGTTTAGGTACGCAGTATTTT.

This chain uses TRBV4-1 with TRBJ1-6, with D possibly matching TRBD1 (6 bases). In germline, CDR1 is MGHRA, CDR2 YSYEKL. V lost 5 bases, J lost 5 bases, and 10 bases lay in between. The length of the CDR3 is 14 residues. In nucleotides, the CDR3 is TGCGCCAGCAGCTTCAGGGGTGATAATTCACCCCTCCACTTT. It specifies CASSFRGDNSPLHF.

This chain links TRBV18 with TRBJ2-3, with 8 bases that match TRBD2. From germline, CDR1 is KGHSH and CDR2 LQKENI. CDR3 length equals 19 residues. With 3 bases clipped from V and 0 bases from J, the junction kept 14 bases outside the gene matches. The CDR3 spells CASSPDSGLARASTDTQYF. CDR3 DNA: TGTGCCAGCTCACCCGATTCAGGACTAGCTCGTGCTAGCACAGATACGCAGTATTTT.

The chain has TRBV18 and TRBJ1-2; 8 nucleotides align to TRBD1. J was trimmed by 7 bases and V by 2 bases; bases with no gene match: 9. CDR1 KGHSH and CDR2 LQKENI come from the germline V gene. This CDR3 is 15 amino acids long. CDR3 loop: CASSPVTGVEGGYTF. For the CDR3, the DNA is TGTGCCAGCTCACCAGTGACAGGGGTTGAAGGTGGCTACACCTTC.

V usage is TRBV4-3 and J usage is TRBJ1-2; D might be TRBD1 (6 bases). Trimming shortened V by 1 base and J by 6 bases, and 18 bases separated the two germline ends. The germline gives CDR1 LGHNA, CDR2 YSLEER. The CDR3 is 16 amino acids. In nucleotides, the CDR3 is TGCGCCAGCAGCCAAGCATATGGGCGGGGGCCGGATGGCTACACCTTC. Encoded protein: CASSQAYGRGPDGYTF.

This chain joins TRBV7-2 and TRBJ1-6, with TRBD1 identical over 7 bases. CDR1 SGHTA and CDR2 FQGNSA come from the germline V gene. V shed 5 bases, J shed 7 bases, and the junction held 8 bases outside the gene matches. The CDR3 totals 15 residues. The CDR3: CASSRDSGVNSPLHF. The CDR3 DNA follows: TGTGCCAGCAGCAGGGACAGTGGGGTGAATTCACCCCTCCACTTT.

The rearrangement joins TRBV5-1 to TRBJ1-1; D is possibly TRBD1 (5 bases). The CDR3 sequence is 13 residues long. V was trimmed by 5 bases and J by 1 base, leaving 9 bases between them. Germline V gene lookup returns CDR1 SGHRS and CDR2 YFSETQ. CDR3 in DNA: TGCGCCAGCAGACAGGACCCGAACACTGAAGCTTTCTTT. Residues: CASRQDPNTEAFF.

In this sample, this clone turned up a few times. J is TRBJ2-7 and V is TRBV19; 8 bases fit TRBD2. CDR1 is LNHDA, CDR2 SQIVND, per germline (reference sequence). Losses at the gene ends were 11 bases for V and 4 bases for J; bases not matched to a gene: 16. There are 15 residues in the CDR3. CDR3 nucleotides: TGTGCCTCATCCGGGACTAGTGGTTCCCATTACGAGCAGTACTTC. It specifies CASSGTSGSHYEQYF.

The V call is TRBV5-1, the J call TRBJ2-5; D uncertain. The CDR3 is made up of 13 amino acids. Trimming shortened V by 0 bases and J by 0 bases, and 3 bases separated the two germline ends. Germline CDR1 SGHRS, CDR2 YFSETQ. CDR3 coding DNA: TGCGCCAGCAGCTTGGGGTACCAAGAGACCCAGTACTTC. Its translation is CASSLGYQETQYF.

The chain combines TRBV6-5 with TRBJ2-7; 8 bases align to TRBD1. Germline V gene sequence: CDR1 MNHEY, CDR2 SVGAGI. This CDR3 is 14 amino acids long. V dropped 5 bases and J dropped 5; count of bases not matched to a gene: 8. Here the CDR3 DNA reads TGTGCCAGCAGTCTCCGACAGGGGTTCGACGAGCAGTACTTC. Its translation: CASSLRQGFDEQYF.

This clone was counted once. The chain has TRBV20-1 and TRBJ2-1; D is uncertain. The germline V gene encodes CDR1 DFQATT and CDR2 SNEGSKA (reference sequence). Trimming shortened V by 5 bases and J by 5 bases, and 7 bases separated the two germline ends. The CDR3 totals 11 residues. CDR3 nucleotides: TGCAGTGCTGGCTATAACAATGAGCAGTTCTTC. Its translation: CSAGYNNEQFF.

V usage is TRBV5-4 and J usage is TRBJ1-1; unclear D gene. CDR1 and CDR2 (germline): SGHNT, YYREEE (reference sequence). This CDR3 has 13 residues. Deletions cut 4 bases from V and 1 base from J, with 8 bases between. Here the CDR3 reads CASSPTGNTEAFF. In nucleotides, the CDR3 is TGTGCCAGCAGCCCCACGGGGAACACTGAAGCTTTCTTT.

The gene calls are TRBV7-2 and TRBJ2-1; no firm D call. The V end lost 0 bases, the J end lost 6 bases, and 6 bases lay between the germline ends. The CDR3 covers 13 residues. The germline gives CDR1 SGHTA, CDR2 FQGNSA. Written as DNA, the CDR3 is TGTGCCAGCAGCTTAGCACAAGTCAATGAGCAGTTCTTC. It translates to CASSLAQVNEQFF.

On this clone: Relative to the germline gene, one junction end is altered; a read error may explain this. The chain's CDR3 is CASSLATGESYEQYF. CDR3 sequence (DNA): TGTGCTAGCAGCTTAGCGACAGGGGAGTCCTACGAGCAGTACTTC. The J gene is TRBJ2-7, the V gene TRBV7-7; 8 bases map to TRBD1. From germline, CDR1 is SSHAT and CDR2 FNYEAQ (reference sequence). The CDR3 is made up of 15 amino acids.

This clone was detected once. The V call is TRBV7-2, the J call TRBJ2-1, with 12 positions matching TRBD2. The J segment lost 9 bases and the V segment lost 7 bases, leaving 10 bases of the junction unmatched. This CDR3 contains 15 residues. CDR1 is SGHTA and CDR2 is FQGNSA in the germline V gene. The CDR3 nucleotides are TGTGCCAGCAACACTAGACTAGCGGGAGTGAGTGAGCAGTTCTTC. Protein product: CASNTRLAGVSEQFF. The full variable domain, its missing parts supplied by reference TRBV7-2 and TRBJ2-1, is GAGVSQSPSNKVTEKGKDVELRCDPISGHTALYWYRQSLGQGLEFLIYFQGNSAPDKSGLPSDRFSAERTGGSVSTLTIQRTQQEDSAVYLCASNTRLAGVSEQFFGPGTRLTVL.